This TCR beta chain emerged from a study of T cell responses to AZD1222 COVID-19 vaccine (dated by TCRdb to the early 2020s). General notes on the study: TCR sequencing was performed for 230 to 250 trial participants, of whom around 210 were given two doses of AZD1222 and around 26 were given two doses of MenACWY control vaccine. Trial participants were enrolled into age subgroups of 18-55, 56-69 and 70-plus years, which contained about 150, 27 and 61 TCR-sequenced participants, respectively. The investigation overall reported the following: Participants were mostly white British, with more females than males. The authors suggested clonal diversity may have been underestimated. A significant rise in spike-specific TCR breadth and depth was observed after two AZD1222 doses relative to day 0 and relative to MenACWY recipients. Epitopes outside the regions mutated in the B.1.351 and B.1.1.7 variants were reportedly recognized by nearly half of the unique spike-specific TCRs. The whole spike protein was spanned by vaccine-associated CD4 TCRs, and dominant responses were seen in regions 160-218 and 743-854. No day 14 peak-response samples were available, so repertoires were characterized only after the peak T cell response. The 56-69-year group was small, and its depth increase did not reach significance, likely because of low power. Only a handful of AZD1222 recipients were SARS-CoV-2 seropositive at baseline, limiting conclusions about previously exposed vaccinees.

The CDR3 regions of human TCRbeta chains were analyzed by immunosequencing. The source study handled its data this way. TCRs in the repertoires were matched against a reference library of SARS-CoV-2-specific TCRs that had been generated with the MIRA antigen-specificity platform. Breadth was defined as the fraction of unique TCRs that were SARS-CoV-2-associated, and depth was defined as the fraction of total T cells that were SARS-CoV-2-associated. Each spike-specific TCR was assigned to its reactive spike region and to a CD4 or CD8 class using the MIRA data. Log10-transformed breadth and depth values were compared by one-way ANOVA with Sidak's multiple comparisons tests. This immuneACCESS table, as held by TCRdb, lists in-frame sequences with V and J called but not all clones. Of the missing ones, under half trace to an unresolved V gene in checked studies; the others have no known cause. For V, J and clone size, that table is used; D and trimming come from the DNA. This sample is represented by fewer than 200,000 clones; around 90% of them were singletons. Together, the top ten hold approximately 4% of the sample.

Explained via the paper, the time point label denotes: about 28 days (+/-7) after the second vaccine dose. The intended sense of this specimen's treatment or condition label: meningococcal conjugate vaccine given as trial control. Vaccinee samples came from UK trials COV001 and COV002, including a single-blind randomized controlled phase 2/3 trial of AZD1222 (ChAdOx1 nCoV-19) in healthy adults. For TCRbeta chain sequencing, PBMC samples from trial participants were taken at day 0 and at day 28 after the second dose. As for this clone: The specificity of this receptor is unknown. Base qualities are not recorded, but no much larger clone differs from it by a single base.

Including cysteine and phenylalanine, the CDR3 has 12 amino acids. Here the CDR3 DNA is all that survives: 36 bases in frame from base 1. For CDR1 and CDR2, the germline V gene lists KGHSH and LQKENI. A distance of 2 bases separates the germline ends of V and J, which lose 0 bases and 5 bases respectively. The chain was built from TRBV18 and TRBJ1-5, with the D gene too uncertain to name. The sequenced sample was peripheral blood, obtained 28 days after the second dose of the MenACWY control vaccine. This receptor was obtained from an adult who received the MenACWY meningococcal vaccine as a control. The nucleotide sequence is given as TGTGCCAGCTCACCACCGGATCAGCCCCAGCATTTT. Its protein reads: CASSPPDQPQHF.